This TCR beta chain was profiled in a study of Ad26.COV2.S vaccination and SARS-CoV-2 variants. Profiling relied on immunoSEQ multiplex PCR, and the TCRdb table lists in-frame clones only, not all of them. The data show around 300,000 clones, around 90% seen once. The CDR3 contains 16 residues. V lost 7 bases and J lost 4, with 23 bases in between. CDR1 and CDR2 (germline): SGHDT, YYEEEE. Described treatment: 15 to 20 received Ad26.COV2.S at low or high dose, single or two shots; about 5 received placebo; per-sample allocation not given. The samples date from day 63 after the first vaccine or placebo injection. It was an adult aged 18-55 years in Boston who was the donor. This vaccine is an Ad26 vector that expresses the Wuhan-strain SARS-CoV-2 spike.

The clonotype comes from a person between 18 and 60 years old who received the Ad26.COV2.S COVID-19 vaccine or a placebo. Sequencing used peripheral blood, obtained in a trial of Ad26.COV2.S vaccine versus placebo. J is TRBJ1-2 and V is TRBV5-6; D remains ambiguous. The CDR3: CASSPLKFPRLYGYTF. The CDR3 DNA follows: TGTGCCAGCTCCCCCTTAAAGTTCCCTCGACTCTATGGCTACACCTTC.